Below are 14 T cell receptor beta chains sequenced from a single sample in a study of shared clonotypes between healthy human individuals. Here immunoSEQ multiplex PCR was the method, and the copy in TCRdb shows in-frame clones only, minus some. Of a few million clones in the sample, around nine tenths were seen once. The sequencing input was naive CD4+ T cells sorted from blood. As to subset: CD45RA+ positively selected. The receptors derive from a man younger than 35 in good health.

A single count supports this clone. The CDR3 loop reads CASSPKSGQETQYF. For the CDR3, the DNA is TGTGCCAGCTCACCGAAATCTGGGCAAGAGACCCAGTACTTC. The chain carries TRBV18 and TRBJ2-5; no definite D call. This CDR3 comprises 14 residues. Looked up from germline, CDR1 is KGHSH and CDR2 is LQKENI. Trimming took 3 bases from V and 2 from J, leaving 10 bases between them.

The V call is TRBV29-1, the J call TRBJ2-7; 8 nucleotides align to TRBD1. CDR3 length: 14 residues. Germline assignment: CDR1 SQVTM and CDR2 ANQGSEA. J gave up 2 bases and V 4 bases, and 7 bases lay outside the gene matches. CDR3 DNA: TGCAGCGTTGTTATGGCGGGACAGGCCTACGAGCAGTACTTC. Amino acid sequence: CSVVMAGQAYEQYF.

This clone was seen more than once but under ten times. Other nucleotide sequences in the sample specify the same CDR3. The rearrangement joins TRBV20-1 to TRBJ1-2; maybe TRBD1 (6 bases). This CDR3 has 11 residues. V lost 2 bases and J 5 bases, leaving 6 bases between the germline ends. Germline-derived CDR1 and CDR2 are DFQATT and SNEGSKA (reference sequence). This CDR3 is CSARQGYGYTF. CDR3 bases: TGCAGTGCTAGACAGGGGTATGGCTACACCTTC.

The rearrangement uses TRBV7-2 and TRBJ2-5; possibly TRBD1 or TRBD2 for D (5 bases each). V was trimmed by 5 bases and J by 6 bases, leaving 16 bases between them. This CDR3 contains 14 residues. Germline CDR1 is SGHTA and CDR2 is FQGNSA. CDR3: CASSPQGREKTQYF. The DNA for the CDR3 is TGTGCCAGCAGCCCTCAGGGTAGGGAGAAGACCCAGTACTTC.

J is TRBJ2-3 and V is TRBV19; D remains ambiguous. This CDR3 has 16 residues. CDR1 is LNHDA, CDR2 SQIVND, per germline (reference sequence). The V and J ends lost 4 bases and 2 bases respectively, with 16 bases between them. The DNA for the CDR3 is TGTGCCAGTAGTAGGGGAACCCGAGGCTTCACAGATACGCAGTATTTT. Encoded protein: CASSRGTRGFTDTQYF. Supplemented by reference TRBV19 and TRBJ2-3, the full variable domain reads DGGITQSPKYLFRKEGQNVTLSCEQNLNHDAMYWYRQDPGQGLRLIYYSQIVNDFQKGDIAEGYSVSREKKESFPLTVTSAQKNPTAFYLCASSRGTRGFTDTQYFGPGTRLTVL.

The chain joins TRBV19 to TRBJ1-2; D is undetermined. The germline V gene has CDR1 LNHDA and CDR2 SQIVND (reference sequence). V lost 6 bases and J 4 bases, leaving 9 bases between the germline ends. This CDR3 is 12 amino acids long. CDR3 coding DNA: TGTGCCAGTAGCACCGAAGGCTATGGCTACACCTTC. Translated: CASSTEGYGYTF.

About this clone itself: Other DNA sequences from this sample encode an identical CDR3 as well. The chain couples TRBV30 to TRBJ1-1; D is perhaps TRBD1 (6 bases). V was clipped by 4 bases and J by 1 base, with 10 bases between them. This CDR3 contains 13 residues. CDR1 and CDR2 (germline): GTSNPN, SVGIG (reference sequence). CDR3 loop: CAWTRQANTEAFF. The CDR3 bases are TGTGCCTGGACAAGACAGGCGAACACTGAAGCTTTCTTT.

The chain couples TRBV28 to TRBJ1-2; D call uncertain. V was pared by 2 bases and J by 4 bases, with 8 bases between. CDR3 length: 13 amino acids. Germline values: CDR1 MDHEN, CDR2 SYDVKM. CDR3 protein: CASSLAAGYGYTF. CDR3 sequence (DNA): TGTGCCAGCAGTTTAGCGGCCGGCTATGGCTACACCTTC.

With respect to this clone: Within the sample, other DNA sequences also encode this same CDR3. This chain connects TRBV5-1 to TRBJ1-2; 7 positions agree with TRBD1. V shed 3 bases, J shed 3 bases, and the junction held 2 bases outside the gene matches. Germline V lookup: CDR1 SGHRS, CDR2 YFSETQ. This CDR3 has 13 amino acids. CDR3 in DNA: TGCGCCAGCAGCTCCAGGGGGGACTATGGCTACACCTTC. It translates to CASSSRGDYGYTF. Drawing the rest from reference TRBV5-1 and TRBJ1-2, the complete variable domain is KAGVTQTPRYLIKTRGQQVTLSCSPISGHRSVSWYQQTPGQGLQFLFEYFSETQRNKGNFPGRFSGRQFSNSRSEMNVSTLELGDSALYLCASSSRGDYGYTFGSGTRLTVV.

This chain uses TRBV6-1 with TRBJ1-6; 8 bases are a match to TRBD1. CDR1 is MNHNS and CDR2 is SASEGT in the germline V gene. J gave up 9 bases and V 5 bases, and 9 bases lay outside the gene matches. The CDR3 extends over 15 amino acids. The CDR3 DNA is TGTGCCAGCAGTTTCCCGGGACAGGTCGGTTCACCCCTCCACTTT. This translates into CASSFPGQVGSPLHF.

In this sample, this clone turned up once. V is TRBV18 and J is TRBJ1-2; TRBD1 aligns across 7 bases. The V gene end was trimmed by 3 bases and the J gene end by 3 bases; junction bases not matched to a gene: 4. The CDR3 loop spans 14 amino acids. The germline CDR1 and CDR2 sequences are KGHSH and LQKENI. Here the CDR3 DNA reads TGTGCCAGCTCACCTCAGGGGGAGGACTATGGCTACACCTTC. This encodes CASSPQGEDYGYTF.

This chain's CDR3 is CASSLLAEETQYF. The CDR3 DNA reads TGTGCCAGCAGCTTGCTAGCGGAGGAGACCCAGTACTTC. The chain combines TRBV5-6 with TRBJ2-5, with 7 bases that match TRBD2. With 1 base clipped from V and 5 bases from J, the junction kept 2 bases outside the gene matches. The length of the CDR3 is 13 residues. The germline V gene has CDR1 SGHDT and CDR2 YYEEEE.

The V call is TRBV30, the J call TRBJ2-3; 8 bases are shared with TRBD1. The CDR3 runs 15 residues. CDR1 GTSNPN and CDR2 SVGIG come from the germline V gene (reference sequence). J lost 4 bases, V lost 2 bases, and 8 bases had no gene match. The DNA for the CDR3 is TGTGCCTGGAGTCTCGACAGGGGAGTACCAGATACGCAGTATTTT. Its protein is CAWSLDRGVPDTQYF.

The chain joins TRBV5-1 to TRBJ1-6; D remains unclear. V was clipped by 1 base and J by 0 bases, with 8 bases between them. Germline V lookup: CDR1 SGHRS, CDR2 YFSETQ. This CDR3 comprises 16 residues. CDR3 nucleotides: TGCGCCAGCAGCTTGTTCGAGAGCTCCTATAATTCACCCCTCCACTTT. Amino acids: CASSLFESSYNSPLHF.